This TCR beta chain was sequenced for a study of CXCR3-negative and CXCR3-positive naive CD8 T cells. On the study more broadly: Per library, roughly 1.5 +/- 0.3 million reads; roughly 130 million TRB reads overall. Study-wide results and caveats: CXCR3-positive naive cells had TRB CDR3s that were more hydrophobic than CXCR3-negative naive cells had.

A remark on this clonotype: The antigen is not known.

The authors prepared UMI-labeled TRB cDNA libraries by 5' RACE. After re-calling the 5' RACE reads, TCRdb lists one entry per CDR3 protein, DNA absent. There are over 35,000 distinct CDR3 sequences in the sample, with about 2.3% held by the top ten. This TCR was recovered from a human donor in good health. Some clones in this sample may be carry-over from other donors' samples. Source material: naive CXCR3- CD8+ T cells from blood. Subset indicated: CD45RO-CCR7+CD27+CD95- naive CD8+ T cells lacking CXCR3 (TNR3-).

CDR3 loop: CASSRDSQSSYNEQFF. The V and J genes are TRBV14 and TRBJ2-1. Germline values: CDR1 SGHDN, CDR2 FVKESK. There are 16 residues in the CDR3. The entire variable domain, with the rest obtained from reference TRBV14 and TRBJ2-1, is as follows: EAGVTQFPSHSVIEKGQTVTLRCDPISGHDNLYWYRRVMGKEIKFLLHFVKESKQDESGMPNNRFLAERTGGTYSTLKVQPAELEDSGVYFCASSRDSQSSYNEQFFGPGTRLTVL.